This TCR beta chain was identified during a study of T cells in tumors after PD-1 blockade. Across the whole study: Either cemiplimab 350 mg every 2 weeks or pembrolizumab 200 mg every 3 weeks was given. A subset received ongoing vismodegib 150 mg daily alongside anti-PD-1 therapy.

The table came from immunoSEQ multiplex PCR; TCRdb's copy has only in-frame clones and leaves some out. The sample carries more than 50,000 clones, approximately 74% recorded once. The CDR3 sequence is 15 residues long. CDR1 and CDR2 from the germline V gene are SGHDN and FVKESK. V was cut by 1 base and J by 0 bases, with 9 bases left in between. Genomic DNA template from tumor biopsies or peripheral blood, about 600 ng to 6,004 ng input. This TCR derives from a human donor with basal cell carcinoma. The starting material was PBMCs, obtained after anti-PD-1 treatment. This sequence joins TRBV14 and TRBJ2-5, with unresolved D. CDR3 loop: CASSQGKAYQETQYF. CDR3 DNA: TGTGCCAGCAGCCAAGGAAAGGCGTACCAAGAGACCCAGTACTTC. Using reference TRBV14 and TRBJ2-5 for the parts outside the CDR3, the full variable domain is EAGVTQFPSHSVIEKGQTVTLRCDPISGHDNLYWYRRVMGKEIKFLLHFVKESKQDESGMPNNRFLAERTGGTYSTLKVQPAELEDSGVYFCASSQGKAYQETQYFGPGTRLLVL.